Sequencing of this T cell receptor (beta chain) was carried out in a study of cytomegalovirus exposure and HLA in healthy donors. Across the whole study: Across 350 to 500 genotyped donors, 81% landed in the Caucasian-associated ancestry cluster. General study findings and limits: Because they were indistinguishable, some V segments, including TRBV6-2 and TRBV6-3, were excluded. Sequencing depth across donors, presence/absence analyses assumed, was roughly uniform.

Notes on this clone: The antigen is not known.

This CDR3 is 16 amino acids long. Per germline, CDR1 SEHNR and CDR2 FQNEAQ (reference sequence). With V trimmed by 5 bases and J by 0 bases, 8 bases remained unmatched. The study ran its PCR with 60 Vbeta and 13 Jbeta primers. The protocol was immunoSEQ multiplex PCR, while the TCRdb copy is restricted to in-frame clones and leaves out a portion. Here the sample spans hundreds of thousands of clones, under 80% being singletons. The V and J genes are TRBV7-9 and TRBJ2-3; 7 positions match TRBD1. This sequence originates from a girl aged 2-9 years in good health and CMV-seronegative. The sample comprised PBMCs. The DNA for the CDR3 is TGTGCCAGCAGCCCCACAGGGGCGCGAAGCACAGATACGCAGTATTTT. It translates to CASSPTGARSTDTQYF. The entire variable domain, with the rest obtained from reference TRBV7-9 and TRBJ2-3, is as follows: DTGVSQNPRHKITKRGQNVTFRCDPISEHNRLYWYRQTLGQGPEFLTYFQNEAQLEKSRLLSDRFSAERPKGSFSTLEIQRTEQGDSAMYLCASSPTGARSTDTQYFGPGTRLTVL.